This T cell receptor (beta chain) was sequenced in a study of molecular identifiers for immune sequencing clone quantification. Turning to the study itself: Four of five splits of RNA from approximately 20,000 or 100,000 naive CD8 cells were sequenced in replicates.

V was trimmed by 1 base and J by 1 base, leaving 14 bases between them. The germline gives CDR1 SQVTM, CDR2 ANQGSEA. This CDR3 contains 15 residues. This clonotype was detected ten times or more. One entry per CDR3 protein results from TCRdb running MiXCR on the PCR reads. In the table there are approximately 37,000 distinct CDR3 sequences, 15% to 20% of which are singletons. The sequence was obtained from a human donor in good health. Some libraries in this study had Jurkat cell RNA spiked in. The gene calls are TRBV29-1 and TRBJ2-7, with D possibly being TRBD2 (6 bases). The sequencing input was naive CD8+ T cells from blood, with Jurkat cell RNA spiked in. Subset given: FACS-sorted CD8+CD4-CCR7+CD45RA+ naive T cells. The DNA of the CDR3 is TGCAGCGTTGAAGTCCCCGGGGGAATGTCCTACGAGCAGTACTTC. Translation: CSVEVPGGMSYEQYF.